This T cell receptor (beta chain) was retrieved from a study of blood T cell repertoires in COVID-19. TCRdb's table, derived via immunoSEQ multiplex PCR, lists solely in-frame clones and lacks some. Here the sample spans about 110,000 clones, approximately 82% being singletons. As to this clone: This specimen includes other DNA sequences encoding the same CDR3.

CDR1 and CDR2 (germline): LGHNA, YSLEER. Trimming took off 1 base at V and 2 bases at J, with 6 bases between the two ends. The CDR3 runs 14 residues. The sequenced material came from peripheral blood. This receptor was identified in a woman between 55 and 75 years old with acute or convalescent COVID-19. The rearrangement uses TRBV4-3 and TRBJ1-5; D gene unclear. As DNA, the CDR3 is TGCGCCAGCAGCCAAGGATGGCGCAATCAGCCCCAGCATTTT. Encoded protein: CASSQGWRNQPQHF.